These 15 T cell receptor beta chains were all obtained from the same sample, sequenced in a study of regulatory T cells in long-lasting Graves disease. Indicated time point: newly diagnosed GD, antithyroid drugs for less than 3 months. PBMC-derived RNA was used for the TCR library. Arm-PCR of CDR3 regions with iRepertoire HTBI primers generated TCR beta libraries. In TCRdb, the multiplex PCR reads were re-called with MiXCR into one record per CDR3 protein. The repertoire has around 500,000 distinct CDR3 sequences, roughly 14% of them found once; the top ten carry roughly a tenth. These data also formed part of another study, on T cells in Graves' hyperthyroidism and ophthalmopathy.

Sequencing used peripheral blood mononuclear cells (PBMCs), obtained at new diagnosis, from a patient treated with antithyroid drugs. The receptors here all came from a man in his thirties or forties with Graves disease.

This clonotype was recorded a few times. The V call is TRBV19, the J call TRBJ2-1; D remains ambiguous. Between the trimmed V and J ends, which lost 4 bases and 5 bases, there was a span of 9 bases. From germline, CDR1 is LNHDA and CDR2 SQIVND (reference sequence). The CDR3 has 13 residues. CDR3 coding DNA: TGTGCCAGTAGTACCCCCCTCAACAATGAGCAGTTCTTC. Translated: CASSTPLNNEQFF.

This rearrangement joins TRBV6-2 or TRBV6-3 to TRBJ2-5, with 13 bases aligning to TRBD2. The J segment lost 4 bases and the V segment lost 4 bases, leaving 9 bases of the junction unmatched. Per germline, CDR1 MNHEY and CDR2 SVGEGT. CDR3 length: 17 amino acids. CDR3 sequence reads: CASSSLTSGRAGETQYF. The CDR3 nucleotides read TGTGCCAGCAGTTCTTTAACTAGCGGGAGGGCTGGAGAGACCCAGTACTTC.

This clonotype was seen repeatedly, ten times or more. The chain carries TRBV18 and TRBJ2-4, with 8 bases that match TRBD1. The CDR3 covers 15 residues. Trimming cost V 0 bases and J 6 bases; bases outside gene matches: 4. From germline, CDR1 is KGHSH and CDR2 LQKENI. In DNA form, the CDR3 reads TGTGCCAGCTCACCACCGTTAACAGGGGGAAACATTCAGTACTTC. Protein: CASSPPLTGGNIQYF.

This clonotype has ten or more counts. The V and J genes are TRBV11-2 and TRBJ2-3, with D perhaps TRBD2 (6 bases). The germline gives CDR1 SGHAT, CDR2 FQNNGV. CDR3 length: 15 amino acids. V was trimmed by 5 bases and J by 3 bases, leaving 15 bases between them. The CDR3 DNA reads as TGTGCCAGCAGCGCGACCGGGACTTTTACAGATACGCAGTATTTT. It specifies CASSATGTFTDTQYF.

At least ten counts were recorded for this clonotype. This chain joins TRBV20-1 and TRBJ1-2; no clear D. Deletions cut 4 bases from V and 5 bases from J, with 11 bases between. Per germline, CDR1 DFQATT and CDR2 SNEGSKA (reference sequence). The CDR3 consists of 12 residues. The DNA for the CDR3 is TGCAGTGCTATAGAGACTGCTTATGGCTACACCTTC. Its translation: CSAIETAYGYTF.

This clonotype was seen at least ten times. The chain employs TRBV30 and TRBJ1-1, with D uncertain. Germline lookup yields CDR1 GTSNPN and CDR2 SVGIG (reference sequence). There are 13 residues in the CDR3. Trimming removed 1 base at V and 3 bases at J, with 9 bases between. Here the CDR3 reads CAWSGDSDTEAFF. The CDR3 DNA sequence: TGTGCCTGGAGTGGAGATTCGGACACTGAAGCTTTCTTT.

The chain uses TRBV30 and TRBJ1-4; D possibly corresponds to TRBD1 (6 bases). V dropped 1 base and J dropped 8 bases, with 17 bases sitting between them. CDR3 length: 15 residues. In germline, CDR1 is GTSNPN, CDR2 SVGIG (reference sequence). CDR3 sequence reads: CAWSATGAFGEKLFF. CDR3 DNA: TGTGCCTGGAGTGCGACGGGGGCCTTTGGCGAAAAACTGTTTTTT.

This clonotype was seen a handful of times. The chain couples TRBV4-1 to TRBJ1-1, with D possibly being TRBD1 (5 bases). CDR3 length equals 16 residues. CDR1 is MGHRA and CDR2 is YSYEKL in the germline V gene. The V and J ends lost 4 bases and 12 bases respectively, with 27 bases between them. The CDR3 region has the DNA TGCGCCAGCAGCCCCCTGGAAGGGGCCCCTTTTTTGGAACCTTTCTTT. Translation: CASSPLEGAPFLEPFF.

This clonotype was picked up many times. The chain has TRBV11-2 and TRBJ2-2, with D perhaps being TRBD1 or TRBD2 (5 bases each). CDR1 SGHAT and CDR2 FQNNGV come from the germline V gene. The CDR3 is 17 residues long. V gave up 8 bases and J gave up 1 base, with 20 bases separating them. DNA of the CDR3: TGTGCCAGCGGAGCTCCCGAGGGACGCTGGAACACCGGGGAGCTGTTTTTT. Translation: CASGAPEGRWNTGELFF.

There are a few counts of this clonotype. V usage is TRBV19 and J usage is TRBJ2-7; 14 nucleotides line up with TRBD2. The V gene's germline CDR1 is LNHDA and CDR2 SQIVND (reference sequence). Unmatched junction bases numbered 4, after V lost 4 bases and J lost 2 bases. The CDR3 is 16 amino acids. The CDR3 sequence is CASSTGLAGVAYEQYF. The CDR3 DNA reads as TGTGCCAGTAGTACGGGACTAGCGGGAGTGGCCTACGAGCAGTACTTC.

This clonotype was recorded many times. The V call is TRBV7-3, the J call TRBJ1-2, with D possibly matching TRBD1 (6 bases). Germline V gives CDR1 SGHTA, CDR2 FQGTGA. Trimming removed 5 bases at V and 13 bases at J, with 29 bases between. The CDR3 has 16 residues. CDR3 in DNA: TGTGCCAGCAGCCGAGACGAGATATCCCTAGGGACACCCGGCACCTTC. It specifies CASSRDEISLGTPGTF. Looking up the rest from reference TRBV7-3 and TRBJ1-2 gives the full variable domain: GAGVSQTPSNKVTEKGKYVELRCDPISGHTALYWYRQSLGQGPEFLIYFQGTGAADDSGLPNDRFFAVRPEGSVSTLKIQRTERGDSAVYLCASSRDEISLGTPGTFGSGTRLTVV.

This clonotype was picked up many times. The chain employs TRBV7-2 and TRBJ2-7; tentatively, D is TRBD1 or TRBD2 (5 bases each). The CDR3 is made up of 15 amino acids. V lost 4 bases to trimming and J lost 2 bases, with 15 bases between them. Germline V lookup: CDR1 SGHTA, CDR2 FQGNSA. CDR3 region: CASSYLGTPTYEQYF. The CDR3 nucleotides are TGTGCCAGCAGCTACCTCGGGACGCCCACCTACGAGCAGTACTTC.

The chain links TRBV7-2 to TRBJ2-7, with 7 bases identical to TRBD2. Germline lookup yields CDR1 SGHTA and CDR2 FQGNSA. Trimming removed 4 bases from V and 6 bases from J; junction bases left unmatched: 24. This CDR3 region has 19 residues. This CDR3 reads CASSSPASGWGPLGPEQYF. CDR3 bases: TGTGCCAGCAGCTCCCCGGCTAGCGGCTGGGGACCACTTGGGCCCGAGCAGTACTTC.

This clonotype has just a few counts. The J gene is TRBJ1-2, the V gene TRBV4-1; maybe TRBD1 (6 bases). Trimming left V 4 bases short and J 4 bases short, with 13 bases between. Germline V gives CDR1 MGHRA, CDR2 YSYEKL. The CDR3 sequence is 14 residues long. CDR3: CASSPIGQSYGYTF. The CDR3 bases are TGCGCCAGCAGCCCCATTGGACAGAGCTATGGCTACACCTTC.

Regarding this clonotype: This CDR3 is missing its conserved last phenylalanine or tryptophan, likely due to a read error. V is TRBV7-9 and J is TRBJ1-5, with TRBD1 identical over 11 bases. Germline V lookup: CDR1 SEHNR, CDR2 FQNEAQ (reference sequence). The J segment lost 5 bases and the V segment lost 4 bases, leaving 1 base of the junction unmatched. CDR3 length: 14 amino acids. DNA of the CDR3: TGTGCCAGCAGCTGGGACAGGGGGGATCAGCCCCAGCATCTT. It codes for CASSWDRGDQPQHL.